Many counts were recorded for the clone carrying this T cell receptor (beta chain). The germline gives CDR1 MDHEN, CDR2 SYDVKM. Trimming pared 2 bases from V and 7 bases from J, leaving 11 bases between. The CDR3 totals 13 residues. The source of the sample is a study of spatial heterogeneity in lung cancer. For the study at large: In the raw reads, each unique TCR and UMI combination was present more than ten times on average.

As to time point: sample taken at primary tumor resection. The approximately 67 donors had untreated early-stage non-small cell lung cancer. Sequencing was performed on whole RNA extracted from tumor and nontumor lung tissue, or from frozen PBMC, and the material was left unsorted. MiXCR was run by TCRdb on the 5' RACE reads, yielding one entry per CDR3 protein. The table has more than 20,000 distinct CDR3 sequences, around 5.3% seen once. The receptor's source is a male donor with early-stage non-small cell lung cancer. The rearrangement uses TRBV28 and TRBJ1-2; unclear D gene. Sequencing was performed on PBMCs, taken at surgery. The CDR3 nucleotides are TGTGCCAGCAGTTTAGAGCGGACGATTGGCTACACCTTC. It is translated as CASSLERTIGYTF.